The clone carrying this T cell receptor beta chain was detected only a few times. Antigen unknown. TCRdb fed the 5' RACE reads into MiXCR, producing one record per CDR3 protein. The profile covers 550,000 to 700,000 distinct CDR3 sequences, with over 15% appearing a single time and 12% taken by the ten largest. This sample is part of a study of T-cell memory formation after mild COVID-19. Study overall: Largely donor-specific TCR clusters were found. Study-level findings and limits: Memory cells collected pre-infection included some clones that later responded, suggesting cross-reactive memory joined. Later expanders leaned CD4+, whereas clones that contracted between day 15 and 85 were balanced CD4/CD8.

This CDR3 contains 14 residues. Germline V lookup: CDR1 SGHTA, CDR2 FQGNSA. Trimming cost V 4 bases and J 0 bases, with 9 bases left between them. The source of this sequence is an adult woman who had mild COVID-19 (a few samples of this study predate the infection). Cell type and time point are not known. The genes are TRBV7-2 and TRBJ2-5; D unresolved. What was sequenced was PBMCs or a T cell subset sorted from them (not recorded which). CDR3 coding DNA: TGTGCCAGCAGCTCAAGGGCTTACCAAGAGACCCAGTACTTC. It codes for CASSSRAYQETQYF.